The entry that follows covers one T cell receptor beta chain sequence. Its target is not known. This specimen belongs to a study of T-cell reconstitution after alpha-beta-depleted transplantation in children. Construction of the TCRbeta library involved unique molecular identifiers. TCRdb called the PCR reads again in MiXCR, with one record for every CDR3 protein. The table lists approximately 3,000 distinct CDR3 sequences, roughly 27% of them singletons. Germline CDR1 is GTSNPN and CDR2 is SVGIG (reference sequence). CDR3 length: 14 residues. The V end was cut by 3 bases, the J end by 5 bases, with 14 bases between. General observations from the study: It was reported that alpha-beta T cells came from several hundred expanded graft clones (about two months after transplant).

This clonotype was sampled from a male patient under 10 years old who had a stem cell transplant for acute myeloid leukemia, so the T cells may come from the graft donor. The chain employs TRBV30 and TRBJ2-1, with D perhaps TRBD1 (6 bases). This specimen consisted of PBMCs, mostly from graft donor cells, obtained 60 days after TCRalphabeta/CD19-depleted stem cell transplant. CDR3 bases: TGTGCCTGGAGGAGAAGGGGGACCGACAATGAGCAGTTCTTC. Translating it yields CAWRRRGTDNEQFF. Variable domain in full (rest from reference TRBV30 and TRBJ2-1): SQTIHQWPATLVQPVGSPLSLECTVEGTSNPNLYWYRQAAGRGLQLLFYSVGIGQISSEVPQNLSASRPQDRQFILSSKKLLLSDSGFYLCAWRRRGTDNEQFFGPGTRLTVL.